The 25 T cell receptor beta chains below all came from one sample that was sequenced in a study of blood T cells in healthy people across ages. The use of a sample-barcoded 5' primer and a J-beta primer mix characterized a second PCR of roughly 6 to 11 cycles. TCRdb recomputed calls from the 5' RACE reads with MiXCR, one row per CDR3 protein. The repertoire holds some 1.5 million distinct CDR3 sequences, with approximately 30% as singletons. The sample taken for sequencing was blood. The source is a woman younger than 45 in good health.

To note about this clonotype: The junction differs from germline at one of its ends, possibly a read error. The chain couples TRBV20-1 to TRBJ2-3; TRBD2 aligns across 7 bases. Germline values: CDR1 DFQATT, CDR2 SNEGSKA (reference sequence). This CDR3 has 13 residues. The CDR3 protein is CSSSGPEADTQYF. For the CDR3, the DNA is TGCAGTTCTAGCGGTCCGGAGGCAGATACGCAGTATTTT.

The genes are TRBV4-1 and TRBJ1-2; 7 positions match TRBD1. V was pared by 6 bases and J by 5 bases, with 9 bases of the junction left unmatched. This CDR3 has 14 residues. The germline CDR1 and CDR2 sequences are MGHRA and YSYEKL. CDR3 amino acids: CASSLTGDWYGYTF. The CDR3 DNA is TGCGCCAGCAGTCTTACAGGGGACTGGTATGGCTACACCTTC.

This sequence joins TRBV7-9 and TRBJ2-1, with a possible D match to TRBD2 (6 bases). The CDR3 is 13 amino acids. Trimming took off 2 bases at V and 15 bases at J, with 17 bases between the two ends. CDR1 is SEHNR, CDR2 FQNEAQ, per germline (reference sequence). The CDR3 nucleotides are TGTGCCAGCAGCTTATTAGGCGGGGACTTTGGGTTCTTC. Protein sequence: CASSLLGGDFGFF.

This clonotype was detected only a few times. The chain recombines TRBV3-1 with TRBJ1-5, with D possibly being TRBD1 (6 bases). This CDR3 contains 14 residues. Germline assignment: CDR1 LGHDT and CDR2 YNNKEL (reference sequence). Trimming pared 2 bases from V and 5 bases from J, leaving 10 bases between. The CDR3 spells CASSQQGWDQPQHF. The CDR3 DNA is TGTGCCAGCAGCCAACAGGGGTGGGATCAGCCCCAGCATTTT.

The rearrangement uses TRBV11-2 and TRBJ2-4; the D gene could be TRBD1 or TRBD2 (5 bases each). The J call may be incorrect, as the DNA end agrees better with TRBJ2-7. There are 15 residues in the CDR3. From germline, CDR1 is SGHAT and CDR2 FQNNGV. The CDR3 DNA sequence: TGTGCCAGCAGTCAAGAAGAGGGGATGGCCTACGAGCAGTACTTC. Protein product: CASSQEEGMAYEQYF.

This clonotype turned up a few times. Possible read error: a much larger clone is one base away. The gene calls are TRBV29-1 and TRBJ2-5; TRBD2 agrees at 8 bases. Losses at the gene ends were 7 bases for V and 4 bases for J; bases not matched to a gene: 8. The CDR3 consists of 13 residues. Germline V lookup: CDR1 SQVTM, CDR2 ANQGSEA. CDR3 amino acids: CSGRAGVGETQYF. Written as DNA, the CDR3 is TGCAGCGGGCGAGCGGGAGTAGGAGAGACCCAGTACTTC.

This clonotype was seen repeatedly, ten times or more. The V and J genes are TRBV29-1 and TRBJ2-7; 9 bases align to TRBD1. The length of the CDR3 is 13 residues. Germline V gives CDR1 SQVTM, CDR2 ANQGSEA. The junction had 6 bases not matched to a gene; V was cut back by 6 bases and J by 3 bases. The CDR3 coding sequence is TGCAGCGTGATGTTGGACAGGGGCTACGAGCAGTACTTC. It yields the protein CSVMLDRGYEQYF.

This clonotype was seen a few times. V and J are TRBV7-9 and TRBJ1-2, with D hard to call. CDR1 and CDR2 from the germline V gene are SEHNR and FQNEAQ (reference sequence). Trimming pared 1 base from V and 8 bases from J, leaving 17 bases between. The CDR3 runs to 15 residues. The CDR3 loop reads CASSLGSKLFQGYTF. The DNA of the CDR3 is TGTGCCAGCAGCTTAGGAAGTAAGCTCTTCCAGGGCTACACCTTC.

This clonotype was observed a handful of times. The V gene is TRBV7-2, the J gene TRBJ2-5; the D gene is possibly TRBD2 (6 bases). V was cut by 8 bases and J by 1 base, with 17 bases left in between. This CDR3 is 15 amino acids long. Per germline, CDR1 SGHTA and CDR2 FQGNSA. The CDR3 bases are TGTGCCAGCGCTGTGACGGGAGCGCCCCAAGAGACCCAGTACTTC. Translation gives CASAVTGAPQETQYF. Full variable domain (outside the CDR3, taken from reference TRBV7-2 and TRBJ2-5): GAGVSQSPSNKVTEKGKDVELRCDPISGHTALYWYRQSLGQGLEFLIYFQGNSAPDKSGLPSDRFSAERTGGSVSTLTIQRTQQEDSAVYLCASAVTGAPQETQYFGPGTRLLVL.

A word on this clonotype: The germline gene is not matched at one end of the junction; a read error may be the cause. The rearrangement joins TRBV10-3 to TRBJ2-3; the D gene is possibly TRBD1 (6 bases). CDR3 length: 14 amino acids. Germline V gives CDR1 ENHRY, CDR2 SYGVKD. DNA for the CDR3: TGTGCCACTGAGGACAGCCCGGGCACGGATACGCAGTATTTT. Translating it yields CATEDSPGTDTQYF.

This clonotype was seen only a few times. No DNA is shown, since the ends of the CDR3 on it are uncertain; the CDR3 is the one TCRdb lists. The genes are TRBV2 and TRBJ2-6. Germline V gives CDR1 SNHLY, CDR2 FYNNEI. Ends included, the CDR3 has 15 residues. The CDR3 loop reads CASILDSSGANVLTF.

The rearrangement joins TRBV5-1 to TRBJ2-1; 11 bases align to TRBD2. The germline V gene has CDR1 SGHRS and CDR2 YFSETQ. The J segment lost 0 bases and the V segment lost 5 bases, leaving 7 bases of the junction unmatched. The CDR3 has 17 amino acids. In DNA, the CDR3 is TGCGCCAGCAGGACCGGGACTAGCGGTTTCTCCTACAATGAGCAGTTCTTC. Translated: CASRTGTSGFSYNEQFF.

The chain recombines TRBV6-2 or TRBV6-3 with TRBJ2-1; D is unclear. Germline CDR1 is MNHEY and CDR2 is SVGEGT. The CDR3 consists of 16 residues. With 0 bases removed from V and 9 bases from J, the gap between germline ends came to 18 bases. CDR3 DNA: TGTGCCAGCAGTTACTCGGGTGTTCGATCGTCTGGTGAGCAGTTCTTC. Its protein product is CASSYSGVRSSGEQFF.

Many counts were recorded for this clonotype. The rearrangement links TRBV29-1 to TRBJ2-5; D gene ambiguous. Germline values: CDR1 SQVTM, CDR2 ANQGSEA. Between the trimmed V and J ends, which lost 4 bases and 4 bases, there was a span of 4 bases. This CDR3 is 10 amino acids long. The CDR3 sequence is CSVAPETQYF. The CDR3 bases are TGCAGCGTTGCTCCAGAGACCCAGTACTTC.

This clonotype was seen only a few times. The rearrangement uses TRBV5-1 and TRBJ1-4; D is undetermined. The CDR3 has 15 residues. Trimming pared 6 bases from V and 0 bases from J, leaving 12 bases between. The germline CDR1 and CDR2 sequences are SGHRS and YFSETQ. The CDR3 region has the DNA TGCGCCAGCACCCCATCGGCTGCAACTAATGAAAAACTGTTTTTT. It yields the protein CASTPSAATNEKLFF.

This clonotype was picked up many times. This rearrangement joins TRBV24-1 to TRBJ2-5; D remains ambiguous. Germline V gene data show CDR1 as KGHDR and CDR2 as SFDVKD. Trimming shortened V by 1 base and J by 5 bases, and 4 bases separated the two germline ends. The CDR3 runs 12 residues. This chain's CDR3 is CATSDFGETQYF. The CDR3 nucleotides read TGTGCCACCAGTGATTTTGGGGAGACCCAGTACTTC.

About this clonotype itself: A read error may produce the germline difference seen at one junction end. CDR3 residues: CASSQLLPEAKVYGYTF. CDR3 bases: TGTGCCAGCAGCCAACTACTCCCCGAGGCAAAGGTCTATGGCTACACCTTC. The gene calls are TRBV4-1 and TRBJ1-2; D ambiguous. The CDR3 consists of 17 residues. Per the germline V gene, CDR1 is MGHRA and CDR2 is YSYEKL.

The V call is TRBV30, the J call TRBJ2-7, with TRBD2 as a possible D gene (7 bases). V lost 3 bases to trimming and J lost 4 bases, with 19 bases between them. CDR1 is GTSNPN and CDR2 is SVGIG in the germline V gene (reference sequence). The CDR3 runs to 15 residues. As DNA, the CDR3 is TGTGCCTGGAGCGTAGATTTCCGGGGGGCTTACGAGCAGTACTTC. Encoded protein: CAWSVDFRGAYEQYF. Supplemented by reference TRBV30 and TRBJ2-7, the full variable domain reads SQTIHQWPATLVQPVGSPLSLECTVEGTSNPNLYWYRQAAGRGLQLLFYSVGIGQISSEVPQNLSASRPQDRQFILSSKKLLLSDSGFYLCAWSVDFRGAYEQYFGPGTRLTVT.

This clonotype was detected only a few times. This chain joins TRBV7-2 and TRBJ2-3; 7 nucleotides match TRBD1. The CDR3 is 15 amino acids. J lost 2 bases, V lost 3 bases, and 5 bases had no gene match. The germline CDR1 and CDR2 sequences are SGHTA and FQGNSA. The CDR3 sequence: CASSFSGTDTDTQYF. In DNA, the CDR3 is TGTGCCAGCAGCTTTTCCGGGACAGACACAGATACGCAGTATTTT.

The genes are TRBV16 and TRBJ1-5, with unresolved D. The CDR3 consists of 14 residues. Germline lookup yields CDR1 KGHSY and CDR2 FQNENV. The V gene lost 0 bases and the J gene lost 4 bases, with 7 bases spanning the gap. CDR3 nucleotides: TGTGCCAGCAGCCAATCCGGGGTTAATCAGCCCCAGCATTTT. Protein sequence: CASSQSGVNQPQHF.

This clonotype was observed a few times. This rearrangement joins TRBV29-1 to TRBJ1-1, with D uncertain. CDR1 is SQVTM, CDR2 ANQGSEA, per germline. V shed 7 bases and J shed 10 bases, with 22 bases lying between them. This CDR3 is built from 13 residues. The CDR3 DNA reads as TGCAGCGGCCAAAGCCTTGCGGGAGTTGGAGCTTTCTTT. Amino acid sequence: CSGQSLAGVGAFF. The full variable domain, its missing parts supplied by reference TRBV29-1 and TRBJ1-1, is SAVISQKPSRDICQRGTSLTIQCQVDSQVTMMFWYRQQPGQSLTLIATANQGSEATYESGFVIDKFPISRPNLTFSTLTVSNMSPEDSSIYLCSGQSLAGVGAFFGQGTRLTVV.

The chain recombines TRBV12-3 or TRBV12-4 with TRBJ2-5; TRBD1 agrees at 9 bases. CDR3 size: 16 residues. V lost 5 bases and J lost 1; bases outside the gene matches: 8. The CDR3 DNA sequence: TGTGCCAGCAGTATCTCGGGACAGGGATTCCAAGAGACCCAGTACTTC. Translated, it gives CASSISGQGFQETQYF.

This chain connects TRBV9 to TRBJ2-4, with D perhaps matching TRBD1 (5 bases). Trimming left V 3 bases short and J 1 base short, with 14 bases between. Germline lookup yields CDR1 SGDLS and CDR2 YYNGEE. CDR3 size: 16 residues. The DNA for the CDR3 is TGTGCCAGCAGCGAGGGGAAGCGTGGTGCCAAAAACATTCAGTACTTC. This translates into CASSEGKRGAKNIQYF.

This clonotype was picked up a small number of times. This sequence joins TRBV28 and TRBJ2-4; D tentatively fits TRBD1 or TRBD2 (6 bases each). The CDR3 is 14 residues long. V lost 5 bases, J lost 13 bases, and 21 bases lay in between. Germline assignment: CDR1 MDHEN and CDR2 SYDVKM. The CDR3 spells CASSTRPGAISQYF. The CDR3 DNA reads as TGTGCCAGCAGTACTCGACCGGGGGCAATTTCCCAGTACTTC.

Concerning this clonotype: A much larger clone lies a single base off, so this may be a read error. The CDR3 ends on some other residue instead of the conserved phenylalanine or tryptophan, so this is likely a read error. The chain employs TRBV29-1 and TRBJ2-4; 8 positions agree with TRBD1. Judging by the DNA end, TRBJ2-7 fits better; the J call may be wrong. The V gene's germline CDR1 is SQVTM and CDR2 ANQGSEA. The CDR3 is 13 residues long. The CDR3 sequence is CSVEPDRAGEQYL. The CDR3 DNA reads TGCAGCGTCGAACCGGACAGGGCGGGCGAGCAGTACCTC.